This is a list of T cell receptor beta chains from one sample in a study of T cells in Graves' hyperthyroidism and ophthalmopathy. TCRdb reprocessed the multiplex PCR reads via MiXCR and lists one record per CDR3 protein. The sample comprises approximately 610,000 distinct CDR3 sequences, about 14% of which are singletons, and 3.5% to 4.5% rests with the top ten. The sequencing sample was made of blood. Receptor source: a woman aged 40 to 49 with Graves' ophthalmopathy. The CDR3 runs from the conserved cysteine through the conserved F or W. D genes are given only for firm matches. The size entry gives once, few or many counts, or a class when the clone is expanded.

TRBJ2-7	many	TRBV4-3	.	CASSQVPGPYEQYF	TGCGCCAGCAGCCAAGTTCCGGGGCCCTACGAGCAGTACTTC
TRBJ1-3	many	TRBV5-5	.	CASSFGQGHSGNTIYF	TGTGCCAGCAGCTTTGGGCAGGGACACTCTGGAAACACCATATATTTT
TRBJ1-1	once	TRBV30	.	CAWRGAGRTEAFF	TGTGCCTGGAGAGGGGCAGGGCGGACTGAAGCTTTCTTT
TRBJ1-5	few	TRBV12-3/TRBV12-4	TRBD1	CASSSPDRRNQPQHF	TGTGCCAGCAGTTCACCGGACAGGCGTAATCAGCCCCAGCATTTT
TRBJ2-5	many	TRBV27	TRBD2	CASSSRLAGGETQYF	TGTGCCAGCAGTTCCAGACTAGCGGGAGGGGAGACCCAGTACTTC
TRBJ1-5	many	TRBV7-2	TRBD1	CASSLGQGSAQPQHF	TGTGCCAGCAGCTTAGGACAGGGTTCGGCTCAGCCCCAGCATTTT
TRBJ2-5	few	TRBV7-3	.	CASSLGPVAETQYF	TGTGCCAGCAGCTTAGGCCCCGTAGCGGAGACCCAGTACTTC
TRBJ1-5	many	TRBV12-5	.	CASGLTTGSGQPQHF	TGTGCTAGTGGTTTGACAACAGGGTCTGGTCAGCCCCAGCATTTT
TRBJ2-5	many	TRBV11-1	TRBD2	CASSYGTSGNQETQYF	TGTGCCAGCAGCTATGGGACTAGCGGGAACCAAGAGACCCAGTACTTC
TRBJ1-1	many	TRBV20-1	.	CSASSLLNTEAFF	TGCAGTGCTAGCTCGCTGCTGAACACTGAAGCTTTCTTT
TRBJ2-5	few	TRBV5-5	.	CASSLFTGEAETQYF	TGTGCCAGCAGCTTATTCACGGGAGAGGCAGAGACCCAGTACTTC